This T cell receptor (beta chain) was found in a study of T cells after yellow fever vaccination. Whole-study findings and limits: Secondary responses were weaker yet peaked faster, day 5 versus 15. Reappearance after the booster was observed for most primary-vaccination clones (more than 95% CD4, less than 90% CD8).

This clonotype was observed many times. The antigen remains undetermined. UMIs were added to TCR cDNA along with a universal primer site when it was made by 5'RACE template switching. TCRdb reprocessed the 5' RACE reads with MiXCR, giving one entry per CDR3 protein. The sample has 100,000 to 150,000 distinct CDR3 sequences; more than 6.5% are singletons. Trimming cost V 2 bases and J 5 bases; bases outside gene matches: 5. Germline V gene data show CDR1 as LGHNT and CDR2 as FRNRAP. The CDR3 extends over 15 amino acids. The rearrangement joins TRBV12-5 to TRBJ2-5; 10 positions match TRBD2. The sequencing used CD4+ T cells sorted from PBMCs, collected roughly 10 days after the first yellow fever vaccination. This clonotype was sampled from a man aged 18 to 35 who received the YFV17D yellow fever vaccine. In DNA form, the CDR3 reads TGTGCTAGTGGTTTGCAAGCGGGGGGGCACGAGACCCAGTACTTC. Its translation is CASGLQAGGHETQYF.